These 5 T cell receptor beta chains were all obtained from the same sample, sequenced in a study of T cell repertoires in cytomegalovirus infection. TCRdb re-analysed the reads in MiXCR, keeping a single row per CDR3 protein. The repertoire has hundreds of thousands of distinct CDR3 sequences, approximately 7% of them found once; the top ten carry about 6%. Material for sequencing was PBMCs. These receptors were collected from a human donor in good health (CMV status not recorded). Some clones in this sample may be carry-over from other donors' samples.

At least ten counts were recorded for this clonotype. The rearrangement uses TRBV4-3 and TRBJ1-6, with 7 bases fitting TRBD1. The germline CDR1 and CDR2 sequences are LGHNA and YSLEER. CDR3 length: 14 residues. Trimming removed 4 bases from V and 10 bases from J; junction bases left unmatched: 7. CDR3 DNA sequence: TGCGCCAGCAGCCGCGCAGGGGGAGGCTCACCCCTCCACTTT. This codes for CASSRAGGGSPLHF.

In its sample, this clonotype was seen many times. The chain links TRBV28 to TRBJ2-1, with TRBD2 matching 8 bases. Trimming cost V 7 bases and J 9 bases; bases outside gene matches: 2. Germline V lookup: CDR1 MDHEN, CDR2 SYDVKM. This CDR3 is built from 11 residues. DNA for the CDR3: TGTGCCAGCACCCGGGGGGGTGAGCAGTTCTTC. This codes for CASTRGGEQFF.

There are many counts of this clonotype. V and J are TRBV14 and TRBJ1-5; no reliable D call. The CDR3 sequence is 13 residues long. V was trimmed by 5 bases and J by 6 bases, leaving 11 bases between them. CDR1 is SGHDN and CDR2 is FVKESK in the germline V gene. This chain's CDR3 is CASSDGLLQPQHF. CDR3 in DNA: TGTGCCAGCAGCGATGGACTACTTCAGCCCCAGCATTTT. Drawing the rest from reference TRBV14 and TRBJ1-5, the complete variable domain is EAGVTQFPSHSVIEKGQTVTLRCDPISGHDNLYWYRRVMGKEIKFLLHFVKESKQDESGMPNNRFLAERTGGTYSTLKVQPAELEDSGVYFCASSDGLLQPQHFGDGTRLSIL.

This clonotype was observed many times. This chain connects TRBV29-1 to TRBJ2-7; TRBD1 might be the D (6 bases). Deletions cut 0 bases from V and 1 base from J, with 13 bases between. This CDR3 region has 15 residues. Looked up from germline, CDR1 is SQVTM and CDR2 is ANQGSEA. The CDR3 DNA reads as TGCAGCGTTGAAGATCTACGCGGACAGTCCTACGAGCAGTACTTC. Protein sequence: CSVEDLRGQSYEQYF.

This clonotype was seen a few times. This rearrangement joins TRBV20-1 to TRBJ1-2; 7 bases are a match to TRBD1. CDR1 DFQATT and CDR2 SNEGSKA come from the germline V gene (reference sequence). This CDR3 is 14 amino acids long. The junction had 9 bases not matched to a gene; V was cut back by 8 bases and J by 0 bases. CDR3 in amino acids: CSTGTAKANYGYTF. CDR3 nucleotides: TGCAGTACCGGGACAGCGAAAGCTAACTATGGCTACACCTTC.